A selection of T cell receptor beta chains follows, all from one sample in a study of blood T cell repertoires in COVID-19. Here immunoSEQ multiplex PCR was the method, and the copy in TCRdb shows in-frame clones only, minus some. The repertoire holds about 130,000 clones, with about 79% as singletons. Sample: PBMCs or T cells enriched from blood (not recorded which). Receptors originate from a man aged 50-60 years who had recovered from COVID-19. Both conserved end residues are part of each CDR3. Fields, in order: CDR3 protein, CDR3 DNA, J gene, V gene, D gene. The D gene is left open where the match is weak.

cdr3_aa: CASSYSARAGEKLFF; cdr3_nt: TGTGCCAGCAGTTACTCGGCCAGGGCGGGAGAAAAACTGTTTTTT; j_call: TRBJ1-4; v_call: TRBV6-5; d_call: .
cdr3_aa: CASSPSASGGSTDTQYF; cdr3_nt: TGTGCCAGCAGTCCCTCGGCTAGCGGGGGGTCGACAGATACGCAGTATTTT; j_call: TRBJ2-3; v_call: TRBV6-4; d_call: TRBD2
cdr3_aa: CASSSKEGQGAVKLFF; cdr3_nt: TGTGCCAGCAGCTCCAAAGAGGGACAGGGGGCGGTAAAACTGTTTTTT; j_call: TRBJ1-4; v_call: TRBV7-9; d_call: TRBD1
cdr3_aa: CASGQGHNSYNEQFF; cdr3_nt: TGCGCCAGCGGTCAGGGACACAACTCCTACAATGAGCAGTTCTTC; j_call: TRBJ2-1; v_call: TRBV5-1; d_call: .
cdr3_aa: CASSSGLAGGTYTDTQYF; cdr3_nt: TGCGCCAGCAGCTCGGGACTAGCGGGGGGAACCTACACAGATACGCAGTATTTT; j_call: TRBJ2-3; v_call: TRBV5-1; d_call: TRBD2
cdr3_aa: CASRGGNQPQHF; cdr3_nt: TGTGCCAGCAGAGGGGGCAATCAGCCCCAGCATTTT; j_call: TRBJ1-5; v_call: TRBV6-5; d_call: .
cdr3_aa: CASSSTGGQEETQYF; cdr3_nt: TGCGCCAGCAGCTCGACAGGGGGCCAGGAAGAGACCCAGTACTTC; j_call: TRBJ2-5; v_call: TRBV5-1; d_call: TRBD1
cdr3_aa: CASHPGTGDEKLFF; cdr3_nt: TGTGCCAGCCACCCAGGGACAGGGGACGAAAAACTGTTTTTT; j_call: TRBJ1-4; v_call: TRBV28; d_call: TRBD1
cdr3_aa: CASSVSGGELFF; cdr3_nt: TGTGCCAGCAGCGTTAGCGGCGGGGAGCTGTTTTTT; j_call: TRBJ2-2; v_call: TRBV9; d_call: .
cdr3_aa: CASSPTSVTTNEKLFF; cdr3_nt: TGTGCCAGCAGCCCAACCTCAGTTACAACTAATGAAAAACTGTTTTTT; j_call: TRBJ1-4; v_call: TRBV4-2; d_call: .